The T cell receptor (beta chain) under discussion was sequenced for a study of T cells in tuberculosis. On the study more broadly: IGRA-negative adolescents, IGRA-positive adolescents with latent tuberculosis and adults with active tuberculosis formed this South African cohort.

Sequencing used immunoSEQ multiplex PCR; TCRdb keeps in-frame clones, though not all of them. The sample consists of under 45,000 clones, about 93% of them appearing once. Sequencing input: PBMCs. This clonotype was sampled from a donor aged 10-35 years with latent tuberculosis or without tuberculosis infection.

The CDR3 reads CASSFPGGNTEAFF. The CDR3 DNA is TGTGCCAGCAGCTTCCCCGGGGGGAACACTGAAGCTTTCTTT. J is TRBJ1-1 and V is TRBV5-6; perhaps TRBD1 as D (5 bases). CDR1 is SGHDT and CDR2 is YYEEEE in the germline V gene. Trimming took 2 bases from V and 1 from J, leaving 9 bases between them. This CDR3 comprises 14 residues.